This TCR beta chain was captured by sequencing in a study of cytomegalovirus exposure and HLA in healthy donors. Using immunoSEQ multiplex PCR, the repertoire was profiled, and TCRdb retains in-frame clones only, with some absent. The sample includes roughly 220,000 clones, about nine tenths of them seen just once. CDR1 is SQVTM and CDR2 is ANQGSEA in the germline V gene. The CDR3 runs to 13 residues. V lost 7 bases to trimming and J lost 4 bases; unmatched junction nucleotides: 4. The TCR comes from a woman aged 18-29 years in good health and CMV-seronegative. V gene TRBV29-1 combines with J gene TRBJ2-2; 9 nucleotides line up with TRBD1. Input material: PBMCs. CDR3 bases: TGCAGCGGATACAGGGGGCTCACCGGGGAGCTGTTTTTT. It specifies CSGYRGLTGELFF.